The rows below give T cell receptor beta chains drawn from one sample of a study of chemoradiotherapy in HPV16-positive cancers. Assay: immunoSEQ multiplex PCR; the TCRdb copy retains only in-frame clones and omits some. The table includes roughly 7,300 clones, 85% to 90% detected once. Collection of the sample occurred from a patient who underwent chemoradiotherapy. These receptors were collected from a human donor with HPV-associated anogenital cancer. Each CDR3 is given without its conserved first and last residue. Fields, in order: V gene, CDR3 protein.

>TRBV27
ASSLWSGGVDT
>TRBV7-8
ASSRDNYGYT
>TRBV6-1
ASSDPGNGTEAF
>TRBV11-2
ASSLSRGGAGGTEAF
>TRBV15
ATSREVWGETQY
>TRBV27
ASSLISGDTQY
>TRBV9
ASSRDANSGANVLT
>TRBV6-6
ASSYKGLAYEQY
>TRBV7-9
ASSLTGKYNEQF
>TRBV11-3
ASSPPFGVRGTEAF
>TRBV6-1
ASSDWSEGETQY
>TRBV5-5
ASTSGGGYGYT
>TRBV5-1
ASSWVPGNTYNEQF
>TRBV19
ASSMWTVWDNEQF
>TRBV30
AWRANSPLH
>TRBV5-1
ASPSDAAWGYT
>TRBV6-6
ASSYPLVLGAEAF
>TRBV27
ASSDPGNTIY
>TRBV19
ASRLTGGPDTQY
>TRBV19
ASSPGQGWETQY
>TRBV13
ASSPGTSGDETQY
>TRBV9
ASSPSIKRSSYEQY
>TRBV7-3
ASSLRSGVDSPLH
>TRBV29-1
SVGQGGDTQY
>TRBV11-1
ASSLESTSSEGEETQY
>TRBV6-4
ASSDLRGWGPYSNQPQH
>TRBV11-3
ASSSLEGDTQY
>TRBV7-2
ASSLASGGGAQNEQF
>TRBV6-5
ASRGQAGSYT
>TRBV6-5
ASRGSTYNEQF
>TRBV27
ASSLGRGGLGELF
>TRBV5-7
ASSRVQGEGEPQH
>TRBV4-1
ASSQPWDRGPNTEAF
>TRBV7-9
ASSTTDRDTQPQH
>TRBV19
ASSDGQGFTYGYT
>TRBV25-1
ASSARSDLTSTDTQY
>TRBV7-9
ASSRTGSNQPQH
>TRBV6-5
ASSYSSGTGANVLT
>TRBV6-1
ASSERKNGGYT
>TRBV25-1
ASSDGTGQDEKLF
>TRBV29-1
SATRDREQY
>TRBV6-6
ASSRDSYNEQF
>TRBV6-5
ASSYDSGISYNEQF
>TRBV27
ASRLGASRIAGELF
>TRBV27
ASHEGYEQY
>TRBV11-1
ASSSLAARSNEQF
>TRBV7-8
ASSPSPRGARQTDTQY
>TRBV4-1
ASSYTSTYEQY
>TRBV19
ASTDRVETSYEQY
>TRBV10-1
ASSDGGGSYEQY
>TRBV4-1
ASRQTGVDEQY
>TRBV29-1
SVGRINSPNNYGYT
>TRBV6-5
ASSSGSYEQY
>TRBV6-1
ASSAKLGDTQY
>TRBV14
ASSQRSSGNTIY
>TRBV30
AWKSGTGAYNEQF
>TRBV7-3
ASSRQAGGLNEQF
>TRBV5-1
ASSRTGGLNNEQF